The present entry profiles one TCR beta chain with its context. What it binds is not known. The data are from a study of cytomegalovirus exposure and HLA in healthy donors. Broader study findings: The authors listed some 150 TCR beta chains as cytomegalovirus-associated. CMV antigen specificity of three CMV-associated chains was confirmed in vitro. Most TCR sequences were seen very rarely across donors, but some public TCRs occurred in many.

TCRdb keeps only in-frame clones here, not all; method: immunoSEQ multiplex PCR. The sample carries some 170,000 clones, 86% recorded once. Trimming cost V 2 bases and J 3 bases, with 10 bases left between them. Looked up from germline, CDR1 is SGHVS and CDR2 is FQNEAQ. This CDR3 has 15 residues. The rearrangement joins TRBV7-8 to TRBJ2-2; maybe TRBD2 (5 bases). Sequencing was done on a sample of PBMCs. The origin of this receptor is a woman aged 18-30 years in good health and CMV-seronegative. The CDR3 sequence is CASSLPGGYTGELFF. CDR3 DNA sequence: TGTGCCAGCAGCTTACCTGGAGGTTACACCGGGGAGCTGTTTTTT.